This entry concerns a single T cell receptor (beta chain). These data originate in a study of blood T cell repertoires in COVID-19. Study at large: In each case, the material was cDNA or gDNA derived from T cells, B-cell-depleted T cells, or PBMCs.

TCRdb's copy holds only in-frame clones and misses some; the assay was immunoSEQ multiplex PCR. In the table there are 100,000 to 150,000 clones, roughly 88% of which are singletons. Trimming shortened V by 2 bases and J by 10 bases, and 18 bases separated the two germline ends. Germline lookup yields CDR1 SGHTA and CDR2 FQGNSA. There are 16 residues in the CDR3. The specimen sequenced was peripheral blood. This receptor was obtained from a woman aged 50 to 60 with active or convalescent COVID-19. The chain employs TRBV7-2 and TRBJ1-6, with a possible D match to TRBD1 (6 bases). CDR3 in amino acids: CASSLSQGIIGSPLHF. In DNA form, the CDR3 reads TGTGCCAGCAGCTTATCACAGGGCATAATCGGGTCACCCCTCCACTTT.